A selection of T cell receptor beta chains follows, all from one sample in a study of blood T cell repertoires in COVID-19. The table came from immunoSEQ multiplex PCR; TCRdb's copy has only in-frame clones and leaves some out. This table has 100,000 to 150,000 clones, about four fifths appearing once. Material: peripheral blood. Receptors originate from an elderly woman with acute or convalescent COVID-19. CDR3s include the opening cysteine and the closing phenylalanine or tryptophan. Fields, in order: V gene, CDR3 length, CDR3 protein.

TRBV5-8 15 CASSFTGTGREKLFF
TRBV5-1 14 CASSRDSSYNEQFF
TRBV5-4 15 CASSRDRGNQETQYF
TRBV9 14 CASSSQQGSSGYTF
TRBV19 16 CASSIRGGAFLREQYF
TRBV2 15 CASRFDTGNKETQYF
TRBV6-2/TRBV6-3 18 CASSYQGTGLPGANVLTF
TRBV27 14 CASGRGTLTYEQYF
TRBV2 15 CASRYYGPANEKLFF
TRBV5-4 15 CASSFRDWYQETQYF
TRBV19 14 CASSIGHINSPLHF
TRBV7-2 14 CASSFSGDGTEAFF
TRBV27 15 CASMKSGSLNTEAFF
TRBV9 14 CASSAGGLTDTQYF
TRBV30 13 CAWSVQREGEQYF
TRBV10-3 16 CAISKGLGHGFYEQYF
TRBV5-4 13 CASRASAQETQYF